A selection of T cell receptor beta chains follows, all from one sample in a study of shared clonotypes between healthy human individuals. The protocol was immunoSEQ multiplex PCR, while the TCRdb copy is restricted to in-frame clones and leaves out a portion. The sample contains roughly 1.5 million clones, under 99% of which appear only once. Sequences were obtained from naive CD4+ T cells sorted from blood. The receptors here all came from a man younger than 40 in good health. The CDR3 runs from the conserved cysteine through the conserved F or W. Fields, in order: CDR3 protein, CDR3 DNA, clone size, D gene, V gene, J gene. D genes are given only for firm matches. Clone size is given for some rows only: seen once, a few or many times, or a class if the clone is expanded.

CASSLSGDEQFF	TGTGCCAGCAGCTTATCGGGGGATGAGCAGTTCTTC	NA	NA	TRBV11-1	TRBJ2-1
CASSLDRVYEQYF	TGTGCCAGCAGCCTGGACCGCGTCTACGAGCAGTACTTC	NA	NA	TRBV5-4	TRBJ2-7
CASNRDRATGELFF	TGTGCCAGTAATCGGGACAGGGCCACCGGGGAGCTGTTTTTT	NA	TRBD1	TRBV19	TRBJ2-2
CASMDIGSYNEQFF	TGTGCCAGCATGGACATCGGCTCCTACAATGAGCAGTTCTTC	NA	NA	TRBV28	TRBJ2-1
CSVRKTALGGYTF	TGCAGCGTTAGGAAGACAGCCTTAGGGGGCTACACCTTC	NA	NA	TRBV29-1	TRBJ1-2
CASSLEFGTGNGYTF	TGTGCCAGCAGCTTAGAATTCGGGACAGGGAACGGCTACACCTTC	NA	TRBD1	TRBV7-2	TRBJ1-2
CASSLPRTSGGSSYNEQFF	TGCGCCAGCAGCCTACCGCGGACTAGCGGGGGGAGCTCCTACAATGAGCAGTTCTTC	NA	TRBD2	TRBV5-1	TRBJ2-1
CAISRDSHSYEQYF	TGTGCCATCAGCAGGGACAGTCACAGCTACGAGCAGTACTTC	NA	TRBD1	TRBV10-3	TRBJ2-7
CASSEARWGQYF	TGTGCCAGCAGTGAAGCTAGGTGGGGGCAGTACTTC	NA	NA	TRBV6-1	TRBJ2-7
CASSLRLAGGTDTQYF	TGTGCCAGCAGCCTGAGGCTAGCGGGAGGAACAGATACGCAGTATTTT	NA	TRBD2	TRBV11-2	TRBJ2-3
CSVVWAGRDYGYTF	TGCAGCGTTGTGTGGGCAGGGCGGGACTATGGCTACACCTTC	NA	NA	TRBV29-1	TRBJ1-2
CASSRAQYPEKLFF	TGTGCCAGCAGCCGGGCACAGTATCCCGAAAAACTGTTTTTT	NA	NA	TRBV6-5	TRBJ1-4
CASSYSGGSLAGELFF	TGTGCCAGCAGTTACTCGGGCGGGAGCTTGGCCGGGGAGCTGTTTTTT	NA	TRBD2	TRBV6-5	TRBJ2-2
CASSQEGYGYTF	TGTGCCAGCAGCCAAGAGGGCTATGGCTACACCTTC	NA	NA	TRBV5-4	TRBJ1-2
CASSILTGLAGVADTQYF	TGTGCCAGTAGTATACTCACAGGACTAGCGGGAGTCGCGGATACGCAGTATTTT	NA	TRBD2	TRBV19	TRBJ2-3
CASSLADRAFNQPQHF	TGTGCCAGCAGCTTAGCCGACAGGGCGTTCAATCAGCCCCAGCATTTT	once	TRBD1	TRBV7-6	TRBJ1-5
CASSWTGDLTDEQFF	TGTGCCAGCAGCTGGACCGGGGACCTAACCGATGAGCAGTTCTTC	NA	NA	TRBV5-6	TRBJ2-1
CASNSGSYNEQFF	TGTGCCAGTAATTCGGGTTCCTACAATGAGCAGTTCTTC	NA	NA	TRBV19	TRBJ2-1
CAISEANEQFF	TGTGCCATCAGTGAGGCCAATGAGCAGTTCTTC	NA	NA	TRBV10-3	TRBJ2-1
CASSLDWTPGPVQESEAFF	TGTGCCAGCAGCTTAGATTGGACCCCCGGCCCTGTTCAAGAAAGTGAAGCTTTCTTT	NA	NA	TRBV11-2	TRBJ1-1
CASRLRVATDTQYF	TGTGCCAGCAGACTCAGGGTTGCCACAGATACGCAGTATTTT	NA	NA	TRBV27	TRBJ2-3
CASSSSGGSASWHNEQFF	TGTGCCAGCAGCTCAAGTGGGGGTAGTGCTAGTTGGCACAATGAGCAGTTCTTC	NA	NA	TRBV7-3	TRBJ2-1
CASSLPPTGTGYTF	TGTGCCAGCAGTTTACCCCCGACAGGGACGGGCTACACCTTC	NA	TRBD1	TRBV28	TRBJ1-2
CASSVATQGEQFF	TGTGCCAGCAGCGTAGCGACCCAGGGTGAGCAGTTCTTC	NA	NA	TRBV9	TRBJ2-1
CASSTDGYNEQFF	TGTGCCAGCAGTACGGACGGATACAATGAGCAGTTCTTC	NA	NA	TRBV6-5	TRBJ2-1
CASSKEPPSLDAKNIQYF	TGTGCCAGCAGCAAAGAACCTCCTTCACTAGACGCCAAAAACATTCAGTACTTC	NA	NA	TRBV21-1	TRBJ2-4
CASSHLMGLSFTYEQYF	TGTGCCAGCAGCCATCTGATGGGTTTAAGTTTTACATACGAGCAGTACTTC	once	NA	TRBV7-9	TRBJ2-7
CASNRDRGVADTQYF	TGTGCCAGTAATAGGGACAGGGGGGTCGCAGATACGCAGTATTTT	NA	TRBD1	TRBV2	TRBJ2-3
CASRLYASRKAGGSDTQYF	TGTGCCAGCAGACTTTATGCCTCCCGTAAGGCGGGAGGCTCAGATACGCAGTATTTT	NA	TRBD2	TRBV27	TRBJ2-3
CARITEAKNIQYF	TGTGCCAGAATCACCGAAGCCAAAAACATTCAGTACTTC	NA	NA	TRBV5-3	TRBJ2-4
CASSLTSGGLNTEAFF	TGTGCCAGCTCACTGACGTCGGGGGGACTGAACACTGAAGCTTTCTTT	NA	NA	TRBV18	TRBJ1-1
CAISGSGRQYNEQFF	TGTGCCATCAGCGGTAGCGGGAGGCAATACAATGAGCAGTTCTTC	NA	TRBD2	TRBV10-3	TRBJ2-1
CASSPSGANVLTF	TGTGCCAGCAGTCCTTCTGGGGCCAACGTCCTGACTTTC	NA	NA	TRBV25-1	TRBJ2-6
CASSLSSLPYEQYF	TGTGCCAGCAGTTTATCCAGCCTTCCCTACGAGCAGTACTTC	NA	NA	TRBV27	TRBJ2-7
CSATTGGRQYF	TGCAGTGCTACGACAGGGGGCCGACAGTATTTT	NA	TRBD1	TRBV20-1	TRBJ2-3
CASTPDRNTGELFF	TGTGCCAGCACCCCGGACAGGAACACCGGGGAGCTGTTTTTT	NA	NA	TRBV2	TRBJ2-2
CASSHLETGELFF	TGTGCCAGCAGCCATCTAGAGACCGGGGAGCTGTTTTTT	NA	NA	TRBV5-5	TRBJ2-2
CASDSPSYEQYF	TGTGCCAGCGACAGCCCCTCCTACGAGCAGTACTTC	NA	NA	TRBV28	TRBJ2-7
CASSPLLSGHNEQFF	TGTGCCAGCTCACCTTTGCTTAGCGGGCACAATGAGCAGTTCTTC	NA	TRBD2	TRBV18	TRBJ2-1
CASKGLSLGTYQETQYF	TGTGCCAGTAAGGGTCTCAGCCTCGGGACATATCAAGAGACCCAGTACTTC	NA	NA	TRBV19	TRBJ2-5
CVRRRYNEQFF	TGTGTCAGAAGGCGATACAATGAGCAGTTCTTC	NA	NA	TRBV7-5	TRBJ2-1
CASSLSGTVNEKLFF	TGTGCCAGCAGTTTAAGCGGGACTGTTAATGAAAAACTGTTTTTT	once	NA	TRBV28	TRBJ1-4
CASSWDGTYEQYF	TGTGCCAGCAGTTGGGACGGTACCTACGAGCAGTACTTC	NA	NA	TRBV27	TRBJ2-7